This T cell receptor beta chain was identified during a study of cytomegalovirus exposure and HLA in healthy donors. Findings and limits, study-wide: TCR clusters originating in the first cohort tended to co-occur in the roughly 120 validation repertoires, according to a later analysis.

Regarding this clone: What it binds is unknown.

Some clones are missing from TCRdb's copy, which holds only in-frame ones; the method was immunoSEQ multiplex PCR. The profile shows 250,000 to 300,000 clones, about 86% of them singletons. The CDR3 runs 14 residues. CDR1 and CDR2 (germline): MGHRA, YSYEKL. The V end lost 0 bases, the J end lost 3 bases, and 9 bases lay between the germline ends. This receptor was identified in a woman under 30 in good health and CMV-seronegative. V gene TRBV4-1 combines with J gene TRBJ2-7; tentative D call: TRBD2 (5 bases). Sequencing was carried out using PBMCs. The CDR3, as DNA: TGCGCCAGCAGCCAAGAACTAGTTGACTACGAGCAGTACTTC. Encoded protein: CASSQELVDYEQYF.